Listed here is a single TCR beta chain. Antigen: not known. The data originate from a study of metastatic and nonmetastatic thyroid tumors. Study as a whole: Repertoire comparisons spanned blood and tumor or nodule tissue from malignant and benign thyroid patients. Points from the study as a whole: TCR beta diversity was reportedly significantly higher in malignant thyroid tumors than benign nodules, in blood and tumor.

Authors' data handling: CDR3 differences across clinicopathological groups were used to build a distant-metastasis classifier for papillary thyroid cancer. TCRdb reprocessed the PCR reads using MiXCR. These V and J calls rely on TCRdb rather than the paper's analysis. Here the sample spans approximately 9,700 clones, 25% to 40% being singletons. All patients were treatment-naive before thyroid surgery. Per the germline V gene, CDR1 is SGHAT and CDR2 is FQDESV (reference sequence). The CDR3 consists of 16 residues. The ends lost 4 bases at V and 6 bases at J; junction bases unmatched: 11. The specimen sequenced was tumor tissue. This sequence joins TRBV11-1 and TRBJ2-1, with TRBD2 identical over 8 bases. The sequence was obtained from a female donor with papillary thyroid cancer or a benign thyroid nodule (not recorded which). Some clones in this sample may be carry-over from other donors' samples. The CDR3 sequence is CASSSRGGTEVNEQFF. The DNA of the CDR3 is TGTGCCAGCAGCTCCCGGGGGGGGACCGAGGTCAATGAGCAGTTCTTC.